The clone carrying this T cell receptor beta chain has just a few counts. Its antigen remains unidentified. Trimming left V 10 bases short and J 8 bases short, with 12 bases between. The CDR3 loop spans 11 amino acids. Germline V CDR1 and CDR2: SGHRS, YFSETQ. The TCRbeta library was prepared with unique molecular identifiers. TCRdb fed the PCR reads into MiXCR, producing one record per CDR3 protein. Of some 140,000 distinct CDR3 sequences in the sample, 9.5% to 10% were seen once. The data are from a study of T-cell reconstitution after alpha-beta-depleted transplantation in children. Broader study findings: The study reportedly traced alpha-beta T cells about two months after transplant to several hundred expanded graft clones.

The sequence came from a girl less than two years old who had a stem cell transplant for combined immunodeficiency, so the T cells may come from the graft donor. J is TRBJ2-2 and V is TRBV5-1; no clear D. Material: PBMCs, mostly from graft donor cells, obtained 180 days after TCRalphabeta/CD19-depleted stem cell transplant. DNA of the CDR3: TGCGCCTGCACAAAAGCGGGGGAGCTGTTTTTT. Translated, it gives CACTKAGELFF.